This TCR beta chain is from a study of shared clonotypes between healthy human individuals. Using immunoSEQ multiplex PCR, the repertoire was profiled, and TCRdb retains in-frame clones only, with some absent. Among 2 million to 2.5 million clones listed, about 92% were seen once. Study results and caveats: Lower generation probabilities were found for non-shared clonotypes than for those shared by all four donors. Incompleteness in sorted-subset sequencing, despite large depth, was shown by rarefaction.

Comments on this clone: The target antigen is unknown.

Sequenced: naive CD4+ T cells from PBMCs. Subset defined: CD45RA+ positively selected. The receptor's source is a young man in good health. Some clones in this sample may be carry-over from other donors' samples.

CDR3 sequence reads: CASSHRVYSYNEQFF. Written as DNA, the CDR3 is TGTGCCAGCAGCCACAGGGTGTATTCCTACAATGAGCAGTTCTTC. V usage is TRBV7-9 and J usage is TRBJ2-1; tentatively, D is TRBD1 (6 bases). V lost 5 bases, J lost 1 base, and 12 bases lay in between. Germline V gene sequence: CDR1 SEHNR, CDR2 FQNEAQ (reference sequence). The CDR3 contains 15 residues.